This is a list of T cell receptor beta chains from one sample in a study of identical twins. TCRdb fed the 5' RACE reads into MiXCR, producing one record per CDR3 protein. The top ten clones hold about 2.9% of a sample with 450,000 or so distinct CDR3 sequences, about 24% of them seen once. The same data also went into a second study, on T cells expressing NK-cell markers.

Specimen: CD4+ T cells sorted from blood. The receptors derive from a woman between 18 and 29 years old in good health. Both conserved end residues are part of each CDR3. The D gene is left open where the match is weak. Clone size is shown for a subset of rows, as once, few, many or a class of expanded clone.

j_call | v_call | d_call | clone_size | cdr3_aa | cdr3_nt
TRBJ2-7 | TRBV25-1 | . | . | CASSEFGGRGYEQYF | TGTGCCAGCAGTGAATTTGGGGGCAGGGGCTACGAGCAGTACTTC
TRBJ2-3 | TRBV20-1 | TRBD2 | few | CSANYNGGRGYF | TGCAGTGCTAATTATAATGGCGGGAGAGGGTATTTT
TRBJ2-1 | TRBV20-1 | TRBD2 | few | CSALNAAGGNNEQFF | TGCAGTGCTCTTAACGCGGCGGGAGGGAACAATGAGCAGTTCTTC
TRBJ1-2 | TRBV11-2 | . | few | CASRNHRTIEGYGYTF | TGTGCCAGCAGGAATCATCGGACAATTGAGGGCTATGGCTACACCTTC
TRBJ1-3 | TRBV4-1 | . | few | CASSQTGGTVGNTIYF | TGCGCCAGCAGCCAAACGGGGGGGACGGTCGGAAACACCATATATTTT
TRBJ2-7 | TRBV4-3 | . | few | CASSQDRGSEQYF | TGCGCCAGCAGCCAAGATCGAGGTAGCGAGCAGTACTTC
TRBJ2-5 | TRBV18 | TRBD2 | . | CASSPTGGQGGETQYF | TGTGCCAGCTCACCTACGGGAGGGCAGGGCGGCGAGACCCAGTACTTC
TRBJ1-1 | TRBV6-2/TRBV6-3 | . | . | CASSLLRPPDGRLMSEAFF | TGTGCCAGCAGTTTATTACGACCTCCGGACGGGCGTCTAATGTCTGAAGCTTTCTTT
TRBJ2-1 | TRBV29-1 | TRBD2 | few | CSVAASGSSSYNEQFF | TGCAGCGTTGCCGCTAGCGGTTCTAGCTCCTACAATGAGCAGTTCTTC
TRBJ2-7 | TRBV6-1 | . | . | CASSLPQVTYEQYF | TGTGCCAGCAGCCTACCACAGGTTACCTACGAGCAGTACTTC